Described below is a single T cell receptor (beta chain) sequence and its context. Its cognate antigen is unknown. This sample stems from a study of cytomegalovirus exposure and HLA in healthy donors. Study results and limitations: Immune exposure information comprised only CMV serostatus.

CDR1 and CDR2 (germline): LNHDA, SQIVND (reference sequence). The CDR3 loop spans 14 amino acids. Trimming left V 2 bases short and J 8 bases short, with 15 bases between. The PCR contained 60 Vbeta and 13 Jbeta primers. Sequenced by immunoSEQ multiplex PCR; TCRdb stores in-frame clones only, minus some. The sample features some 70,000 clones, with approximately 2.9% in its top ten. J is TRBJ1-2 and V is TRBV19, with TRBD1 as a possible D gene (6 bases). The sample was PBMCs. The sequence came from a middle-aged man in good health and CMV-seronegative. The CDR3 protein is CASSIIQGAGGYTF. The CDR3, as DNA: TGTGCCAGTAGTATAATACAGGGAGCAGGAGGCTACACCTTC.